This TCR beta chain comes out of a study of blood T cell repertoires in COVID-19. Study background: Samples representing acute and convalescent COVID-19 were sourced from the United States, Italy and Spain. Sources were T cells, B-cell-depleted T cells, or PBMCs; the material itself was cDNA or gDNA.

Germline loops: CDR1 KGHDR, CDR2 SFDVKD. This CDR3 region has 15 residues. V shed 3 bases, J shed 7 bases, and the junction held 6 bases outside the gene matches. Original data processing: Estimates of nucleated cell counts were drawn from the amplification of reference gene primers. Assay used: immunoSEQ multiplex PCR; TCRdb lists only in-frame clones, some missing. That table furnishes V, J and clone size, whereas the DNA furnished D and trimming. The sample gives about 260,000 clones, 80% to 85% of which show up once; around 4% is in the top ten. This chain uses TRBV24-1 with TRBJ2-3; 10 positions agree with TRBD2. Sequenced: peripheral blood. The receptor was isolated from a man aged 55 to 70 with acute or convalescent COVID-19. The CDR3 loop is CATSDPSGRFNTQYF. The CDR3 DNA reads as TGTGCCACCAGTGATCCTAGCGGGAGATTTAATACGCAGTATTTT.